This TCR beta chain was identified during a study of metastatic and nonmetastatic thyroid tumors. Patients had received no treatment of any kind before thyroid surgery. V dropped 8 bases and J dropped 3 bases, with 10 bases sitting between them. The CDR3 runs 12 residues. Germline V gene lookup returns CDR1 MNHNS and CDR2 SASEGT. Original analysis: Construction of a distant-metastasis classifier for papillary thyroid cancer relied on CDR3 differences across clinicopathological groups. TCRdb re-called clones via MiXCR from the PCR reads. TCRdb assigned the V and J calls; the authors' analysis was not used. The sample holds approximately 8,500 clones; 24% are singletons and the top ten take about 14%. This clone is deemed medium-sized. Its specificity is unknown. General study results and limits: Reportedly, malignant thyroid tumors had significantly higher TCR beta diversity than benign nodules, in blood and tumor.

The receptor was isolated from a female donor with papillary thyroid cancer or a benign thyroid nodule (not recorded which). Some clones in this sample may be carry-over from other donors' samples. Sequencing input: tumor tissue. This chain uses TRBV6-1 with TRBJ1-2; D is possibly TRBD1 (5 bases). The CDR3 reads CASSPGHYGYTF. CDR3 DNA: TGTGCCAGCTCTCCGGGACACTATGGCTACACCTTC.